The 9 T cell receptor beta chains listed next were all sequenced from one sample in a study of T cells in Graves' hyperthyroidism and ophthalmopathy. RNA transcripts served as the template for amplifying TCR beta CDR3 regions. Using the HTBI primer set, a first-round RT-PCR was run on the TCR CDR3. Each CDR3 protein is one row after TCRdb ran MiXCR on the multiplex PCR reads. The sample consists of about 640,000 distinct CDR3 sequences, roughly 20% of them appearing once. The sample consisted of blood. The receptors stem from a man younger than 40 with Graves' ophthalmopathy.

This clonotype was detected a few times. The chain links TRBV6-2 or TRBV6-3 to TRBJ1-3; D not certain. Germline V CDR1 and CDR2: MNHEY, SVGEGT. V lost 4 bases and J lost 0, with 13 bases in between. CDR3 length: 16 amino acids. CDR3 region: CASSSGELNSGNTIYF. For the CDR3, the DNA is TGTGCCAGCAGTTCCGGGGAACTAAACTCTGGAAACACCATATATTTT.

This clonotype was detected only a few times. The gene calls are TRBV5-6 and TRBJ2-5; weak D call: TRBD1 (5 bases). The germline V gene has CDR1 SGHDT and CDR2 YYEEEE. The CDR3 sequence is 14 residues long. Trimming left V 0 bases short and J 4 bases short, with 10 bases between. The CDR3 coding sequence is TGTGCCAGCAGCTTGGGCGACAGACTAGAGACCCAGTACTTC. As protein: CASSLGDRLETQYF.

This clonotype was detected many times. This CDR3 is CASSGLIPADGYTF. In DNA form, the CDR3 reads TGTGCCAGCAGTGGTTTGATCCCTGCGGATGGCTACACCTTC. The J gene is TRBJ1-2, the V gene TRBV2; D gene unclear. Trimming stripped 4 bases from V and 6 bases from J, with 15 bases between. Germline lookup yields CDR1 SNHLY and CDR2 FYNNEI. The CDR3 extends over 14 amino acids. The entire variable domain, with the rest obtained from reference TRBV2 and TRBJ1-2, is as follows: EPEVTQTPSHQVTQMGQEVILRCVPISNHLYFYWYRQILGQKVEFLVSFYNNEISEKSEIFDDQFSVERPDGSNFTLKIRSTKLEDSAMYFCASSGLIPADGYTFGSGTRLTVV.

This clonotype was found many times. The J gene is TRBJ1-1, the V gene TRBV18; D is unclear. Per the germline V gene, CDR1 is KGHSH and CDR2 is LQKENI. The CDR3 is made up of 14 amino acids. V lost 2 bases to trimming and J lost 5 bases, with 12 bases between them. In DNA, the CDR3 is TGTGCCAGCTCACCAGCGACCTCGAGGACTGAAGCTTTCTTT. This encodes CASSPATSRTEAFF.

The chain couples TRBV2 to TRBJ2-1; 8 positions agree with TRBD2. The CDR3 spans 14 residues. V lost 4 bases and J lost 10; bases outside the gene matches: 9. Germline-derived CDR1 and CDR2 are SNHLY and FYNNEI. The CDR3 loop is CASSGPAGVEEQFF. The CDR3 region has the DNA TGTGCCAGCAGTGGGCCAGCGGGAGTGGAGGAGCAGTTCTTC.

This clonotype was seen just once. The chain recombines TRBV4-1 with TRBJ1-1; D might be TRBD1 (5 bases). The germline V and J ends were trimmed by 2 bases and 13 bases, with 20 bases remaining between them. The CDR3 runs 14 residues. CDR1 MGHRA and CDR2 YSYEKL come from the germline V gene. This CDR3 reads CASSQFLPQGVYFF. For the CDR3, the DNA is TGCGCCAGCAGCCAATTCCTCCCGCAGGGAGTGTATTTCTTT.

The chain combines TRBV20-1 with TRBJ2-3; no definite D call. The CDR3 is 12 amino acids. V was clipped by 8 bases and J by 1 base, with 10 bases between them. CDR1 and CDR2 (germline): DFQATT, SNEGSKA (reference sequence). The CDR3: CSTEEGTDTQYF. In DNA form, the CDR3 reads TGCAGTACGGAAGAGGGCACAGATACGCAGTATTTT.

This clonotype occurred many times. J is TRBJ2-1 and V is TRBV28; possible D gene TRBD2, 6 bases. The CDR3 spans 13 residues. The germline V gene encodes CDR1 MDHEN and CDR2 SYDVKM. Trimming removed 6 bases at V and 6 bases at J, with 12 bases between. CDR3 amino acids: CASRTRSINEQFF. Written as DNA, the CDR3 is TGTGCCAGCAGGACTAGATCGATCAATGAGCAGTTCTTC.

This clonotype was observed many times. The chain uses TRBV5-1 and TRBJ2-7; D is perhaps TRBD1 (5 bases). The CDR3 spans 14 residues. Trimming stripped 2 bases from V and 2 bases from J, with 11 bases between. The germline V gene has CDR1 SGHRS and CDR2 YFSETQ. The CDR3 reads CASSLDRPTYEQYF. The CDR3 nucleotides are TGCGCCAGCAGCTTAGACAGACCGACCTACGAGCAGTACTTC.